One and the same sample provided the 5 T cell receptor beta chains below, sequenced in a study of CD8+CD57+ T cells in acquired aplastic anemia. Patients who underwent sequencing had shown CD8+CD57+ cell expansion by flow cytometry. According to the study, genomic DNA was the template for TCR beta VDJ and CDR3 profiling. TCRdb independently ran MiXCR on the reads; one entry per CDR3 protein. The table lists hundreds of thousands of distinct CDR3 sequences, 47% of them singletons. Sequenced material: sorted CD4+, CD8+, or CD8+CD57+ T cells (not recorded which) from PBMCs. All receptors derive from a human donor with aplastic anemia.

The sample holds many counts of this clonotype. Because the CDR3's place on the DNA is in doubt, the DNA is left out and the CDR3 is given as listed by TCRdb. CDR3 sequence: CSVVNRAMATPSSPLYGYTF. The chain recombines TRBV29-1 with TRBJ1-2. The CDR3 is 20 amino acids long, termini counted. CDR1 is SQVTM, CDR2 ANQGSEA, per germline.

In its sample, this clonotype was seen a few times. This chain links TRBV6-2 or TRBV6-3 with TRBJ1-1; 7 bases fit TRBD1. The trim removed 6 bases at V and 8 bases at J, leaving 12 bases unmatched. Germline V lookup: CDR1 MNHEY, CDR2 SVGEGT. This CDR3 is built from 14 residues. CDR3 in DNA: TGTGCCAGCAGATACAGGGGCGGTTCCCAGGAAGCTTTCTTT. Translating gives CASRYRGGSQEAFF.

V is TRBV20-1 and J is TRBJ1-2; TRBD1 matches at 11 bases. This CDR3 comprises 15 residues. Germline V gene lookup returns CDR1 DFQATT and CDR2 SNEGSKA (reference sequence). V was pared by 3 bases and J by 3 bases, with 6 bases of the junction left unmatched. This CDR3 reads CSASFGTGGDYGYTF. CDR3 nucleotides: TGCAGTGCTAGCTTCGGGACAGGGGGTGACTATGGCTACACCTTC.

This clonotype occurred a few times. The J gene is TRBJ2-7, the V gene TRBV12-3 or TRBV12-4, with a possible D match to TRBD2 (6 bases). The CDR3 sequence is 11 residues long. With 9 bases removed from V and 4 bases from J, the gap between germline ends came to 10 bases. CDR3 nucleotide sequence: TGTGCCAGTGGGACTGTGTACGAGCAGTACTTC. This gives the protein CASGTVYEQYF.

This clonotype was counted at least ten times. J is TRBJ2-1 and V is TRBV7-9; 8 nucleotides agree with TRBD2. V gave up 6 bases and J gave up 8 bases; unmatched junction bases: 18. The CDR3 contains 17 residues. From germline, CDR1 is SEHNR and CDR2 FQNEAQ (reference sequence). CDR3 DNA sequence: TGTGCCAGCAGGTCCCCTTTATCGGGGGGGGCGGGGGATGAGCAGTTCTTC. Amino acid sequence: CASRSPLSGGAGDEQFF.